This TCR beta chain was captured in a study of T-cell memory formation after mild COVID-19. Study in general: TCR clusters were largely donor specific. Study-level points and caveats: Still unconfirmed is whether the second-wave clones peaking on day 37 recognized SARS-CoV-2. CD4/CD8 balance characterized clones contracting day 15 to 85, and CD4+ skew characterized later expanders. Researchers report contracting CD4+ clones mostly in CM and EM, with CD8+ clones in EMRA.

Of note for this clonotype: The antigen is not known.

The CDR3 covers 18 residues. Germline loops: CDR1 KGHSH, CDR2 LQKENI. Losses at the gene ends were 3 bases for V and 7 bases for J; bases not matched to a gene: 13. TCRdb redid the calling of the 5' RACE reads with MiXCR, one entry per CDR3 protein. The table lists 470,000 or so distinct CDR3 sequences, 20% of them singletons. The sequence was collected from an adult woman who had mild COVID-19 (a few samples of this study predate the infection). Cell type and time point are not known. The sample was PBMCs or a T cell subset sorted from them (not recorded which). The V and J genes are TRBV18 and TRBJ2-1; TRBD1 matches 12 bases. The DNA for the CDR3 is TGTGCCAGCTCACCTAGTGGGCTGGGGACAGGGGGCTTGAATGAGCAGTTCTTC. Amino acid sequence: CASSPSGLGTGGLNEQFF.